This entry is about one T cell receptor (beta chain). The sample originates from a study of blood T cell repertoires in COVID-19. Whole-study context: Samples taken during acute and convalescent COVID-19 were collected in the United States, Italy and Spain.

Under the authors' procedure: Nucleated cell counts were estimated from reference gene primer amplification. Libraries were prepared by immunoSEQ multiplex PCR; TCRdb keeps only in-frame clonotypes and omits some of them. V, J and clone size derive from that table, while D and trimming were established from the DNA sequence. The sample lists around 100,000 clones, around 88% seen once, with around 5% in the top ten. The source material was peripheral blood. The clonotype was recovered from a human donor in a cohort sampled during active COVID-19.

The CDR3 sequence is CASWGGRDYNEQFF. The DNA for the CDR3 is TGTGCCAGTTGGGGCGGGAGGGATTACAATGAGCAGTTCTTC. The V gene is TRBV25-1, the J gene TRBJ2-1; 9 nucleotides line up with TRBD2. V shed 9 bases, J shed 4 bases, and the junction held 7 bases outside the gene matches. The germline V gene has CDR1 MGHDK and CDR2 SYGVNS. The CDR3 extends over 14 amino acids.